This is a list of T cell receptor beta chains from one sample in a study of response to subunit inactivated influenza vaccine. MiXCR, applied by TCRdb to the RT-PCR reads, yields one record per CDR3 protein. The profile shows 500,000 to 550,000 distinct CDR3 sequences, roughly 7.9% of them singletons. Here the sequenced sample was PBMCs from blood, taken roughly 24 months after vaccination. The receptors stem from a man aged 50 to 75 who received an inactivated influenza vaccine. The CDR3 runs from the conserved cysteine through the conserved F or W. A D gene is named only where the DNA matches it firmly. Size values are once, few and many counts, or a class for expanded clones, and some rows have none.

v_gene	abundance	j_gene	d_gene	CDR3aa	CDR3nt
TRBV15	few	TRBJ2-7	NA	CATSREGMSSYEQYF	TGTGCCACCAGCAGAGAGGGAATGAGCTCCTACGAGCAGTACTTC
TRBV10-3	NA	TRBJ2-2	NA	CVISRERGKNTGELFF	TGTGTCATCAGCCGCGAACGCGGGAAGAACACCGGGGAGCTGTTTTTT
TRBV5-8	many	TRBJ2-7	TRBD2	CASSLGAGEGDEQYF	TGTGCCAGCAGCTTGGGAGCGGGAGAAGGGGACGAGCAGTACTTC
TRBV20-1	few	TRBJ2-3	NA	CSAAEGWGTDTQYF	TGCAGTGCCGCAGAAGGATGGGGTACAGATACGCAGTATTTT
TRBV7-6	NA	TRBJ2-3	NA	CASSLRRDADTQYF	TGTGCCAGCAGCTTACGTAGGGACGCAGATACGCAGTATTTT
TRBV7-9	few	TRBJ1-3	NA	CASSLQGTSGNTIYF	TGTGCCAGCAGTTTACAGGGAACCTCTGGAAACACCATATATTTT
TRBV7-9	many	TRBJ1-3	NA	CASSWVAAGNTIYF	TGTGCCAGCAGCTGGGTAGCTGCTGGAAACACCATATATTTT
TRBV3-1	NA	TRBJ1-1	TRBD1	CASRGDRGPEAFF	TGTGCCAGCAGAGGGGACAGGGGACCTGAAGCTTTCTTT
TRBV7-9	few	TRBJ2-1	NA	CASSLGSGAGIEQFF	TGTGCCAGCAGCTTAGGTTCAGGGGCTGGGATTGAGCAGTTCTTC
TRBV20-1	many	TRBJ1-1	NA	CSARDGFGGQSTEAFF	TGCAGTGCTAGAGATGGTTTTGGGGGGCAGAGCACTGAAGCTTTCTTT